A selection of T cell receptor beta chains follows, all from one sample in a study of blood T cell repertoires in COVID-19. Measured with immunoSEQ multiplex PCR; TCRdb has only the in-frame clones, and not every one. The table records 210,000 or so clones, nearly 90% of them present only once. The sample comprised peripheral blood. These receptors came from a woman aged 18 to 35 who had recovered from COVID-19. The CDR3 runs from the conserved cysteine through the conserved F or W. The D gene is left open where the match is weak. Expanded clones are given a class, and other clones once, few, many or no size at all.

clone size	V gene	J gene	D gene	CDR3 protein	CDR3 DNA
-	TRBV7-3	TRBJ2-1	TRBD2	CASSLLGTSSMHEQFF	TGTGCCAGCAGCCTTTTGGGGACTAGTTCTATGCATGAGCAGTTCTTC
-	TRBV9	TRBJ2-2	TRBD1	CASSVGGTGYTGELFF	TGTGCCAGCAGCGTAGGCGGGACAGGGTACACCGGGGAGCTGTTTTTT
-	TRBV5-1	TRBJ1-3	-	CASREAASSGNTIYF	TGCGCCAGCAGAGAGGCGGCAAGCTCTGGAAACACCATATATTTT
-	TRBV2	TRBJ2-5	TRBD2	CASRNGGSGETQYF	TGTGCCAGCAGGAACGGCGGGAGCGGTGAGACCCAGTACTTC
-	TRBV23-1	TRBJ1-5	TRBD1	CASRLGQGLNQPQHF	TGCGCCAGCCGCTTGGGACAGGGTCTCAATCAGCCCCAGCATTTT
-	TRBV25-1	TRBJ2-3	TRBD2	CASSEDTFGRAFF	TGTGCCAGCAGTGAAGATACCTTCGGGAGGGCCTTTTTT
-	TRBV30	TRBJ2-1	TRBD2	CAWSVPGGPYNEQFF	TGTGCCTGGAGTGTTCCGGGAGGGCCCTACAATGAGCAGTTCTTC
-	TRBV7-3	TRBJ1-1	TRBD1	CASSSGGGTEAFF	TGTGCCAGCAGCTCAGGGGGAGGCACTGAAGCTTTCTTT
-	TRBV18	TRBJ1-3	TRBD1	CASSSGGGSNTIYF	TGTGCCAGCTCATCGGGAGGGGGCTCAAACACCATATATTTT
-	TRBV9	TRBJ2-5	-	CASSVVKRETQYF	TGTGCCAGCAGCGTGGTGAAACGGGAGACCCAGTACTTC
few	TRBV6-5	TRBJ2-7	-	CASSYSRDSGLDEQYF	TGTGCCAGCAGTTACTCGCGGGACTCGGGGTTGGACGAGCAGTACTTC
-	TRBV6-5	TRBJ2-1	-	CASSTIGGNEQFF	TGTGCCAGCAGTACCATAGGGGGCAATGAGCAGTTCTTC
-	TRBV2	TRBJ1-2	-	CASSGGGYTF	TGTGCCAGCAGTGGAGGAGGCTACACCTTC
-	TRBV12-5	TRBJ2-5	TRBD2	CASGFRLAGVGETQYF	TGTGCTAGTGGTTTCCGACTAGCGGGAGTCGGTGAGACCCAGTACTTC
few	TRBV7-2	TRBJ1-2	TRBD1	CASRQTGGADYGYTF	TGTGCCAGCAGGCAAACAGGGGGCGCGGACTATGGCTACACCTTC
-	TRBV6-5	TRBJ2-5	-	CASRTPSGETQYF	TGTGCCAGCAGGACCCCCAGCGGAGAGACCCAGTACTTC
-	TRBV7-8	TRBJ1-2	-	CASSLAPVLFYGYTF	TGTGCCAGCAGCTTAGCCCCCGTGCTATTCTATGGCTACACCTTC
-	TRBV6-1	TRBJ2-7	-	CASSEARNGIAYEQYF	TGTGCCAGCAGTGAAGCGCGGAACGGGATAGCTTACGAGCAGTACTTC
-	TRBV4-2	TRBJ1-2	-	CASSQDLGGYTF	TGTGCCAGCAGCCAAGATTTGGGCGGCTACACCTTC
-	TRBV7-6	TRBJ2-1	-	CASSWGLGEGSSYNEQFF	TGTGCCAGCAGCTGGGGACTGGGAGAAGGAAGTTCCTACAATGAGCAGTTCTTC
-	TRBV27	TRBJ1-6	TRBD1	CASSPPRRTGTNSPLHF	TGTGCCAGCAGTCCCCCCCGACGGACAGGGACCAATTCACCCCTCCACTTT
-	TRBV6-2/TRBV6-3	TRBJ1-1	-	CASSSTTGNTEAFF	TGTGCCAGCAGTTCCACGACGGGGAACACTGAAGCTTTCTTT
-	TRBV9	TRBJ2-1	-	CASSVSRTNEQFF	TGTGCCAGCAGCGTATCGCGCACGAATGAGCAGTTCTTC
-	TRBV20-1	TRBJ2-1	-	CSATKYNEQFF	TGCAGTGCTACCAAATACAATGAGCAGTTCTTC
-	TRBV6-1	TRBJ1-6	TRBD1	CASSEGTGNNSPLHF	TGTGCCAGCAGTGAAGGGACAGGGAATAATTCACCCCTCCACTTT